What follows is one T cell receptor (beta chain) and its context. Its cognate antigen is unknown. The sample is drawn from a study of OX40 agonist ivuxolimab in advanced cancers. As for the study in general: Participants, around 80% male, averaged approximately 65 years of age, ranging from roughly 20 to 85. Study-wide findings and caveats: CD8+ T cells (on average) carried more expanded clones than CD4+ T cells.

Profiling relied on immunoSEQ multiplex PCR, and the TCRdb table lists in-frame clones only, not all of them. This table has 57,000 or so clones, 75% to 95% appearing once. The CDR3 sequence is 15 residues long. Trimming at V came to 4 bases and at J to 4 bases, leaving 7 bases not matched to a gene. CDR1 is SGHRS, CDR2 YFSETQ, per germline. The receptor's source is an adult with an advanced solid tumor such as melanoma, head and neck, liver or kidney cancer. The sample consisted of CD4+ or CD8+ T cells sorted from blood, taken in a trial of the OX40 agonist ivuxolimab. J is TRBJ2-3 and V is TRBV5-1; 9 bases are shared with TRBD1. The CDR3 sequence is CASSPGTGWADTQYF. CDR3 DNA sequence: TGCGCCAGCAGCCCCGGGACAGGGTGGGCAGATACGCAGTATTTT.